This T cell receptor (beta chain) was observed in a study of memory CD4+ T cells and cytomegalovirus serostatus. Single viable CD3+CD4+CD8-CD45RO+ cells were sorted as the memory CD4+ T cells. Serostatus was set by detecting CMV pp150, pp28, p38, p52 IgG. TCRdb's table, derived via immunoSEQ multiplex PCR, lists solely in-frame clones and lacks some. The repertoire includes 30,000 to 50,000 clones, around 79% of them detected once, and around 0.77% sits in the top ten. As concerns this clone: Its antigen is undetermined.

Findings and limits, study-wide: The CMV-associated TCR signature appears largely within the CD4+ memory repertoire.

The CDR3 contains 16 residues. V lost 1 base and J 5 bases, leaving 14 bases between the germline ends. Germline CDR1 and CDR2: LNHDA and SQIVND (reference sequence). This receptor was taken from an adult in good health and CMV-seronegative. Sequencing was performed on memory CD4+ T cells from blood. The genes are TRBV19 and TRBJ2-2, with D possibly TRBD1 on 6 matching bases. In DNA form, the CDR3 reads TGTGCCAGTAGTATAGCCACAGGGAAGAGAACCGGGGAGCTGTTTTTT. The encoded protein is CASSIATGKRTGELFF.